The present TCR beta chain was sequenced within a study of T cells in Graves' hyperthyroidism and ophthalmopathy. The CDR3 regions of TCR beta were amplified from RNA transcripts. With the HTBI primer set, the TCR CDR3 went through a first round of RT-PCR. One entry per CDR3 protein, called by TCRdb with MiXCR from the multiplex PCR reads. Among approximately 640,000 distinct CDR3 sequences listed, about 45% were seen once. Comment on this clonotype: The antigen is unknown.

Whole-study results and caveats: Progression to ophthalmopathy was predicted a median of 6.5 months early.

This TCR was sampled from an adult man with Graves' disease, either hyperthyroidism or ophthalmopathy (not recorded which). The sequencing input was peripheral blood or thyroid tissue (not recorded which).

The CDR3 DNA reads as TGTGCCAGCCGGACGACAGGGACAGCTTTCTTT. Its protein is CASRTTGTAFF. The genes are TRBV2 and TRBJ1-1; 7 bases fit TRBD1. J was trimmed by 10 bases and V by 8 bases; bases with no gene match: 7. The CDR3 totals 11 residues. CDR1 and CDR2 from the germline V gene are SNHLY and FYNNEI. The entire variable domain, with the rest obtained from reference TRBV2 and TRBJ1-1, is as follows: EPEVTQTPSHQVTQMGQEVILRCVPISNHLYFYWYRQILGQKVEFLVSFYNNEISEKSEIFDDQFSVERPDGSNFTLKIRSTKLEDSAMYFCASRTTGTAFFGQGTRLTVV.